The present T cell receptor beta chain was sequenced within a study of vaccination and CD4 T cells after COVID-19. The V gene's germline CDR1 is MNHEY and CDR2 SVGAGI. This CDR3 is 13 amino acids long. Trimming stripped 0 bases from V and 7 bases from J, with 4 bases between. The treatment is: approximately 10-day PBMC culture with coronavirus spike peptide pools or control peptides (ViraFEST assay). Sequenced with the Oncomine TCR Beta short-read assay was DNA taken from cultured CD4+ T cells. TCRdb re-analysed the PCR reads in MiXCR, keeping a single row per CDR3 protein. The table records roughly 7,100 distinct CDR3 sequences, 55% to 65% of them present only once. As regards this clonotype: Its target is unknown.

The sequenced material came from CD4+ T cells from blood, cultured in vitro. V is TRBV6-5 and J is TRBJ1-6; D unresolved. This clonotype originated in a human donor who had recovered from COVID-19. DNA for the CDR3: TGTGCCAGCAGTTACTCTGCCAATTCACCCCTCCACTTT. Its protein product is CASSYSANSPLHF.